The present T cell receptor (beta chain) was sequenced within a study of T cells in Graves' hyperthyroidism and ophthalmopathy. Study details: Before treatment of any kind, peripheral blood was taken at initial diagnosis.

Diagnosis of hyperthyroidism was new in patients aged 18 to 65, and its duration was under 2 months. Uncontrolled infection, other autoimmune disease, pregnancy or lactation excluded patients. Amplification of TCR beta CDR3 regions was performed using RNA transcripts as template. First-round RT-PCR of the TCR CDR3 relied on the HTBI primer set. MiXCR was run by TCRdb on the multiplex PCR reads, yielding one entry per CDR3 protein. The sample has fewer than 450,000 distinct CDR3 sequences, about 18% seen once; the top ten hold approximately 33%. This clonotype was detected ten times or more. Sequencing was performed on blood. This TCR was recovered from a woman aged 30 to 39 with Graves' hyperthyroidism that later progressed to Graves' ophthalmopathy.

The CDR3 spells CASSYIGQGGYEQYF. Written as DNA, the CDR3 is TGTGCCAGCAGCTACATAGGGCAAGGGGGCTACGAGCAGTACTTC. This chain joins TRBV11-2 and TRBJ2-7; a possible D gene is TRBD1 (6 bases). The CDR3 covers 15 residues. The germline gives CDR1 SGHAT, CDR2 FQNNGV. Between the trimmed V and J ends, which lost 4 bases and 3 bases, there was a span of 16 bases.